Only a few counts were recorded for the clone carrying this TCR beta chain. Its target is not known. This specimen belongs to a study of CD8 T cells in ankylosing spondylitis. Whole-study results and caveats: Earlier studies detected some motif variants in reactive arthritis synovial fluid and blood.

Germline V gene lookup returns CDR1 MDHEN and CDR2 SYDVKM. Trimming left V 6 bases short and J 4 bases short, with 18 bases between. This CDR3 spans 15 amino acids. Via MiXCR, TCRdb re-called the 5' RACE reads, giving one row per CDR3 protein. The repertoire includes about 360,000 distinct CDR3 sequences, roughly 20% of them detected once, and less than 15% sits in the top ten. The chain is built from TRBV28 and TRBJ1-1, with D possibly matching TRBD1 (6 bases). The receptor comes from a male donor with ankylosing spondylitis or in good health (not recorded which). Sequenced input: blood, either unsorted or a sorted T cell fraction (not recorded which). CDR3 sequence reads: CASSNWGGGSTEAFF. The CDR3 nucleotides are TGTGCCAGCAGCAACTGGGGGGGCGGGAGCACTGAAGCTTTCTTT.